This TCR beta chain was retrieved from a study of tumor-infiltrating lymphocytes in primary liver carcinoma. Study details: There were tumors of stage T1-T3 N0M0, each 4.2 to 10 cm across.

Priming with a constant-region primer yielded TCR beta cDNA from roughly 0.45 ug total RNA. Three-round nested multiplex PCR performed with slightly modified ARM-PCR produced the TCR beta libraries. Rounds one and two of PCR, each of 10 to 11 cycles, were primed with TRBV1-TRBV30 forward primers and a C-beta reverse primer. TCRdb processed the multiplex PCR reads anew with MiXCR; each CDR3 protein has one entry. The sample shows almost 200,000 distinct CDR3 sequences, 65% of them seen only once. Germline DNA was also extracted, while the blood RNA originated from unsorted whole blood. With regard to this clonotype: One junction end disagrees with the germline gene, perhaps due to a read error.

The CDR3 runs 12 residues. Germline V CDR1 and CDR2: SGHAT, FQDESV (reference sequence). The genes are TRBV11-1 and TRBJ2-6; a weak D match, TRBD1 (5 bases). The TCR originated in a woman aged 55-69 years with primary liver carcinoma and hepatitis B virus infection. The source material was peripheral blood. CDR3: CASSRGASVLTF. CDR3 nucleotide sequence: TGTGCCAGCAGCCGTGGGGCCAGCGTCCTGACTTTC.